The 19 T cell receptor beta chains presented below share a single source sample, sequenced in a study of regulatory T cells in long-lasting Graves disease (dated by TCRdb to about 2021). Explained via the paper, the time point label denotes: newly diagnosed GD, antithyroid drugs for less than 3 months. For both TCR sequencing and RNA sequencing, RNA was extracted from PBMCs using TRIzol. The library was made by multiplex PCR. Sequencing used an Illumina HiSeq 4000. iRepertoire HTBI primers and Arm-PCR amplification of CDR3 regions were used to construct TCR beta libraries. TCRdb trimmed the raw reads at Q25, called clones with MiXCR and kept productive beta chains. Rows are unified per CDR3 protein, each entry keeping the most common DNA and genes. In this sample the table shows 360,000 or so distinct CDR3 sequences, roughly a sixth of which occur a single time. In total, the top ten clones hold 25% to 30% of the sample.

These data are also associated with another study on T cells in Graves' hyperthyroidism and ophthalmopathy.

The material sequenced was peripheral blood mononuclear cells (PBMCs), taken at new diagnosis, from a patient treated with antithyroid drugs. These receptors were taken from a middle-aged man with Graves disease. Donor details come from another sample of the same person, matched by shared clones.

In regard to this clonotype: Since a far larger clone is one base different, this is likely a read error. This chain connects TRBV28 to TRBJ2-1; D may be TRBD2 (5 bases). The CDR3 has 20 amino acids. Germline V gene data show CDR1 as MDHEN and CDR2 as SYDVKM. Trimming took off 6 bases at V and 5 bases at J, with 32 bases between the two ends. CDR3 amino acids: CASSLVRLRTLAFFNNEQFF. The CDR3 nucleotides are TGTGCCAGCAGCTTAGTAAGGCTCCGGACTTTGGCCTTCTTCAACAATGAGCAGTTCTTC.

In this sample, this clonotype turned up many times. This chain links TRBV27 with TRBJ2-3, with no clear D. The V gene lost 6 bases and the J gene lost 5 bases, with 9 bases spanning the gap. The CDR3 runs to 12 residues. CDR1 and CDR2 (germline): MNHEY, SMNVEV (reference sequence). Here the CDR3 DNA reads TGTGCCAGCAGACGAGGCAGAGATACGCAGTATTTT. Its translation: CASRRGRDTQYF.

In this sample, this clonotype turned up many times. The chain uses TRBV5-1 and TRBJ2-3; D is perhaps TRBD2 (5 bases). V lost 1 base and J 2 bases, leaving 11 bases between the germline ends. Germline lookup yields CDR1 SGHRS and CDR2 YFSETQ. This CDR3 is built from 15 residues. CDR3 region: CASSLRAAATDTQYF. The CDR3 DNA is TGCGCCAGCAGCTTGCGAGCGGCTGCCACAGATACGCAGTATTTT. The entire variable domain, with the rest obtained from reference TRBV5-1 and TRBJ2-3, is as follows: KAGVTQTPRYLIKTRGQQVTLSCSPISGHRSVSWYQQTPGQGLQFLFEYFSETQRNKGNFPGRFSGRQFSNSRSEMNVSTLELGDSALYLCASSLRAAATDTQYFGPGTRLTVL.

This clonotype was observed many times. V and J are TRBV5-1 and TRBJ2-7; D gene ambiguous. CDR1 and CDR2 from the germline V gene are SGHRS and YFSETQ. V lost 5 bases and J 0 bases, leaving 15 bases between the germline ends. The CDR3 has 15 residues. CDR3 in amino acids: CASRSSPQDSYEQYF. CDR3 bases: TGCGCCAGCAGGTCCAGCCCTCAGGACTCCTACGAGCAGTACTTC. Supplemented by reference TRBV5-1 and TRBJ2-7, the full variable domain reads KAGVTQTPRYLIKTRGQQVTLSCSPISGHRSVSWYQQTPGQGLQFLFEYFSETQRNKGNFPGRFSGRQFSNSRSEMNVSTLELGDSALYLCASRSSPQDSYEQYFGPGTRLTVT.

As concerns this clonotype: This may stem from a read error, because a much larger clone lies one nucleotide away. No conserved phenylalanine or tryptophan ends this CDR3, so it is likely a read error. The chain has TRBV11-2 and TRBJ1-2; D is undetermined. This CDR3 is 13 amino acids long. Deletions cut 5 bases from V and 5 bases from J, with 12 bases between. CDR1 and CDR2 from the germline V gene are SGHAT and FQNNGV. The CDR3 spells CASSAWTAYGYTL. In nucleotides, the CDR3 is TGTGCCAGCAGCGCCTGGACGGCTTATGGCTACACCCTC.

With regard to this clonotype: A single base separates this from a much larger clone, so it may be a read error. The chain's CDR3 is CANAVYYSNQPQHF. In DNA form, the CDR3 reads TGTGCTAATGCCGTATACTATAGCAATCAGCCCCAGCATTTT. V gene TRBV12-5 combines with J gene TRBJ1-5; D is ambiguous. CDR1 is LGHNT, CDR2 FRNRAP, per germline. Trimming shortened V by 10 bases and J by 0 bases, and 13 bases separated the two germline ends. CDR3 length: 14 residues.

This clonotype has ten or more counts. The V gene is TRBV28, the J gene TRBJ2-7; 9 bases align to TRBD2. The CDR3 contains 15 residues. Germline CDR1 and CDR2: MDHEN and SYDVKM. After removal of 4 bases from V and 2 bases from J, the junction contained 6 bases not matched to a gene. The DNA of the CDR3 is TGTGCCAGCAGTTGGGCTAGCGGGGTGACCTACGAGCAGTACTTC. This codes for CASSWASGVTYEQYF.

The sample holds many counts of this clonotype. The V gene is TRBV27, the J gene TRBJ2-7, with TRBD1 as a possible D gene (5 bases). Germline CDR1 is MNHEY and CDR2 is SMNVEV (reference sequence). Trimming removed 8 bases at V and 2 bases at J, with 16 bases between. The CDR3 is made up of 14 amino acids. CDR3 nucleotide sequence: TGTGCCAGCCAAGCCCAGGACAAAGCCTACGAGCAGTACTTC. Translated: CASQAQDKAYEQYF.

This clonotype has a handful of counts. It is likely a read error: a sequence one base away is far more abundant. The chain links TRBV20-1 to TRBJ2-5, with 10 bases fitting TRBD2. Germline CDR1 is DFQATT and CDR2 is SNEGSKA (reference sequence). This CDR3 spans 14 amino acids. With 7 bases clipped from V and 11 bases from J, the junction kept 16 bases outside the gene matches. The CDR3: CSVTSGGEGNEQYF. The CDR3, as DNA: TGCAGTGTTACCAGCGGGGGGGAGGGCAATGAGCAGTACTTC.

This clonotype showed up just a few times. The rearrangement links TRBV7-9 to TRBJ2-4, with TRBD1 matching 9 bases. The V gene end was trimmed by 0 bases and the J gene end by 4 bases; junction bases not matched to a gene: 4. CDR3 length: 16 residues. Looked up from germline, CDR1 is SEHNR and CDR2 is FQNEAQ (reference sequence). Here the CDR3 reads CASSLAGGTGKNIQYF. CDR3 nucleotides: TGTGCCAGCAGCTTAGCGGGGGGGACAGGGAAAAACATTCAGTACTTC.

This clonotype was counted only a few times. V is TRBV7-8 and J is TRBJ2-7; D unresolved. Germline lookup yields CDR1 SGHVS and CDR2 FQNEAQ. Trimming shortened V by 5 bases and J by 3 bases, and 8 bases separated the two germline ends. The CDR3 consists of 12 residues. CDR3 sequence: CASSQTFYEQYF. The CDR3 DNA reads TGTGCCAGCAGCCAAACCTTCTACGAGCAGTACTTC.

This clonotype occurred a few times. The rearrangement joins TRBV9 to TRBJ2-7; no definite D call. Germline V CDR1 and CDR2: SGDLS, YYNGEE. The CDR3 spans 15 residues. The ends were cut back, 0 bases at V and 1 base at J, with 11 bases in the middle. CDR3 sequence: CASSVDGLPSYEQYF. DNA of the CDR3: TGTGCCAGCAGCGTAGATGGCCTTCCGTCCTACGAGCAGTACTTC. Drawing the rest from reference TRBV9 and TRBJ2-7, the complete variable domain is DSGVTQTPKHLITATGQRVTLRCSPRSGDLSVYWYQQSLDQGLQFLIQYYNGEERAKGNILERFSAQQFPDLHSELNLSSLELGDSALYFCASSVDGLPSYEQYFGPGTRLTVT.

This clonotype was counted many times. CDR3 DNA: TGTGCCTGGAGTGTGAGATACGAGCAGTACTTC. This encodes CAWSVRYEQYF. V and J are TRBV30 and TRBJ2-7; D unresolved. Germline assignment: CDR1 GTSNPN and CDR2 SVGIG (reference sequence). Trimming cost V 0 bases and J 4 bases, with 4 bases left between them. This CDR3 has 11 residues.

This clonotype has a handful of counts. This chain links TRBV24-1 with TRBJ1-5; D call uncertain. This CDR3 contains 13 residues. CDR1 is KGHDR and CDR2 is SFDVKD in the germline V gene. With 3 bases removed from V and 7 bases from J, the gap between germline ends came to 9 bases. This CDR3 reads CATSDGGWQPQHF. Written as DNA, the CDR3 is TGTGCCACCAGTGATGGAGGTTGGCAGCCCCAGCATTTT.

This clonotype was detected a few times. The chain combines TRBV4-1 with TRBJ2-2, with TRBD1 as a possible D gene (5 bases). The V gene lost 0 bases and the J gene lost 8 bases, with 13 bases spanning the gap. The CDR3 contains 15 residues. Germline CDR1 MGHRA, CDR2 YSYEKL. This chain's CDR3 is CASSQELARAGELFF. Written as DNA, the CDR3 is TGCGCCAGCAGCCAAGAGCTGGCCAGGGCTGGGGAGCTGTTTTTT.

Many counts were recorded for this clonotype. V gene TRBV4-3 combines with J gene TRBJ2-3, with 8 nucleotides matching TRBD2. The length of the CDR3 is 17 residues. V dropped 1 base and J dropped 5; count of bases not matched to a gene: 11. Germline CDR1 is LGHNA and CDR2 is YSLEER. The CDR3 nucleotides are TGCGCCAGCAGCCAAGCCGGTACGGGGGGGATAATAGATACGCAGTATTTT. The encoded protein is CASSQAGTGGIIDTQYF.

The V gene is TRBV7-8, the J gene TRBJ1-4; 7 bases align to TRBD1. This CDR3 is built from 17 residues. V shed 4 bases, J shed 5 bases, and the junction held 13 bases outside the gene matches. Looked up from germline, CDR1 is SGHVS and CDR2 is FQNEAQ. The CDR3 DNA reads TGTGCCAGCAGCTCAAACAGGGGAGGGATTGGAAATGAAAAACTGTTTTTT. Translated: CASSSNRGGIGNEKLFF.

Many counts were recorded for this clonotype. V and J are TRBV2 and TRBJ2-3; 10 bases agree with TRBD1. The junction had 6 bases not matched to a gene; V was cut back by 5 bases and J by 4 bases. The CDR3 length is 15 residues. Per the germline V gene, CDR1 is SNHLY and CDR2 is FYNNEI. The CDR3 DNA reads TGTGCCAGCAGTCGCAGCGGGACAGGGGCAGATACGCAGTATTTT. Translated, it gives CASSRSGTGADTQYF.

This clonotype was detected only a few times. This chain uses TRBV20-1 with TRBJ2-7, with a tentative D call TRBD2 (5 bases). The germline CDR1 and CDR2 sequences are DFQATT and SNEGSKA (reference sequence). The ends were cut back, 6 bases at V and 9 bases at J, with 18 bases in the middle. The CDR3 covers 12 residues. CDR3 sequence: CSATRGREGQYF. Written as DNA, the CDR3 is TGCAGTGCCACTCGCGGCCGGGAAGGGCAGTACTTC.